The clone carrying this T cell receptor (beta chain) was recorded a few times. Time point in this sample: patch test 1, 2 weeks after DPC sensitization. Treatment of the sample: therapeutic diphenylcyclopropenone sensitization with weekly scalp DPC. In the study's own analysis: The number of TCRs in each sample had a median of approximately 95,000 and spanned about 23,224 to 690,600. A single record per CDR3 protein comes from TCRdb applying MiXCR to the RACE reads. TCRdb's processing, not the study's, gives the V and J calls here. The table records about 81,000 distinct CDR3 sequences, 7% to 8% of them present only once. The CDR3 runs to 13 residues. Germline assignment: CDR1 SQVTM and CDR2 ANQGSEA. Trimming cost V 1 base and J 8 bases, with 14 bases left between them. The data were obtained in a study of human T cells and chemical hapten exposure.

The source material was whole blood, sampled in connection with sensitization to the hapten diphenylcyclopropenone (DPC). The chain couples TRBV29-1 to TRBJ1-2; D gene unclear. The TCR comes from a woman aged 25 to 39 with alopecia areata. Some clones in this sample may be carry-over from other donors' samples. CDR3 sequence: CSVEASGLPGYTF. In nucleotides, the CDR3 is TGCAGCGTTGAAGCCTCCGGTCTCCCAGGCTACACCTTC.